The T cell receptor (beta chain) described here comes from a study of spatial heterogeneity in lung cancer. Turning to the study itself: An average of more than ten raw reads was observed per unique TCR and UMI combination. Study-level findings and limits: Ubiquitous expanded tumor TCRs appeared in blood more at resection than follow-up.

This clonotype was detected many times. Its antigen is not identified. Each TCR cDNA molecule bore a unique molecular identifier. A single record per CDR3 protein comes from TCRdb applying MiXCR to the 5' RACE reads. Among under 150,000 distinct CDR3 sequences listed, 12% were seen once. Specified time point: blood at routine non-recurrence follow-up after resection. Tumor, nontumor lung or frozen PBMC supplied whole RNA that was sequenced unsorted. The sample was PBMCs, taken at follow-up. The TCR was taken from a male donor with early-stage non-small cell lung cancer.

CDR3 in amino acids: CASSYSGLAEQYF. The CDR3 DNA reads as TGTGCCAGCAGTTACTCGGGGTTAGCGGAACAGTACTTC. The rearrangement joins TRBV6-2 or TRBV6-3 to TRBJ2-7; perhaps TRBD2 as D (6 bases). V was cut by 0 bases and J by 10 bases, with 13 bases left in between. The CDR3 covers 13 residues. Per germline, CDR1 MNHEY and CDR2 SVGEGT.